Following are 27 T cell receptor beta chains from one sample sequenced in a study of CD8+CD57+ T cells in acquired aplastic anemia. Sequencing involved patients with CD8+CD57+ cell expansion previously shown by flow cytometry. CDR3 and TCR beta VDJ profiling relied on genomic DNA as the template. TCRdb reanalysed the reads using MiXCR and keeps one entry per CDR3 protein. Of some 140,000 distinct CDR3 sequences in the sample, over 50% are singletons; the top ten hold 10% to 15%. Material: sorted CD4+, CD8+, or CD8+CD57+ T cells (not recorded which) from PBMCs. These TCRs come from a human donor with aplastic anemia.

This clonotype has ten or more counts. The chain uses TRBV9 and TRBJ2-1; perhaps TRBD2 as D (6 bases). The CDR3 has 15 amino acids. V was clipped by 3 bases and J by 6 bases, with 16 bases between them. Germline V gene sequence: CDR1 SGDLS, CDR2 YYNGEE. In DNA, the CDR3 is TGTGCCAGCAGCGCCGGGACTTTGGCGGTCAATGAGCAGTTCTTC. This encodes CASSAGTLAVNEQFF.

The J gene is TRBJ2-7, the V gene TRBV20-1, with TRBD1 matching 7 bases. There are 13 residues in the CDR3. The V gene end was trimmed by 5 bases and the J gene end by 2 bases; junction bases not matched to a gene: 6. Germline assignment: CDR1 DFQATT and CDR2 SNEGSKA (reference sequence). The CDR3 spells CSAPRGQTYEQYF. CDR3 coding DNA: TGCAGTGCTCCACGGGGACAGACCTACGAGCAGTACTTC.

In this sample, this clonotype turned up many times. The chain links TRBV7-9 to TRBJ2-5, with D possibly matching TRBD2 (7 bases). CDR3 length: 14 amino acids. Trimming stripped 1 base from V and 4 bases from J, with 10 bases between. Germline CDR1 is SEHNR and CDR2 is FQNEAQ (reference sequence). The CDR3 is CASSLVGGGETQYF. The CDR3 DNA sequence: TGTGCCAGCAGCTTAGTGGGAGGGGGAGAGACCCAGTACTTC.

The chain combines TRBV5-1 with TRBJ2-7; 15 bases map to TRBD2. The germline gives CDR1 SGHRS, CDR2 YFSETQ. The CDR3 runs to 18 residues. V trimming: 0 bases; J trimming: 2 bases; junction bases outside the gene matches: 6. The CDR3 protein is CASSLGLGTSGGTYEQYF. The CDR3 nucleotides read TGCGCCAGCAGCTTGGGGCTCGGGACTAGCGGGGGGACCTACGAGCAGTACTTC.

This rearrangement joins TRBV15 to TRBJ2-7; no definite D call. The CDR3 is 14 amino acids. In germline, CDR1 is LNHNV, CDR2 YYDKDF (reference sequence). The V gene lost 3 bases and the J gene lost 7 bases, with 16 bases spanning the gap. For the CDR3, the DNA is TGTGCCACCAGCAGTTACCCGGACGGACCAGAGCAGTACTTC. It specifies CATSSYPDGPEQYF.

V usage is TRBV2 and J usage is TRBJ2-5, with D unresolved. Germline loops: CDR1 SNHLY, CDR2 FYNNEI. This CDR3 has 13 residues. The V end lost 7 bases, the J end lost 2 bases, and 11 bases lay between the germline ends. The CDR3 region has the DNA TGTGCCAGCAACCCCGGCCGACAAGAGACCCAGTACTTC. This sequence encodes CASNPGRQETQYF. Full variable domain (outside the CDR3, taken from reference TRBV2 and TRBJ2-5): EPEVTQTPSHQVTQMGQEVILRCVPISNHLYFYWYRQILGQKVEFLVSFYNNEISEKSEIFDDQFSVERPDGSNFTLKIRSTKLEDSAMYFCASNPGRQETQYFGPGTRLLVL.

The gene calls are TRBV10-3 and TRBJ2-2; possibly TRBD2 for D (6 bases). The V gene's germline CDR1 is ENHRY and CDR2 SYGVKD. V was shortened by 2 bases and J by 6 bases, with 13 bases between the two germline ends. The CDR3 is 15 residues long. CDR3 in amino acids: CAISEGWGDAGELFF. CDR3 nucleotide sequence: TGTGCCATCAGTGAGGGCTGGGGGGACGCCGGGGAGCTGTTTTTT.

V and J are TRBV7-9 and TRBJ2-1; D may correspond to TRBD1 or TRBD2 (5 bases each). Germline V gene sequence: CDR1 SEHNR, CDR2 FQNEAQ (reference sequence). This CDR3 is 12 amino acids long. V was pared by 7 bases and J by 10 bases, with 14 bases between. The CDR3 loop is CASTLMGDEQFF. In DNA, the CDR3 is TGTGCCAGCACCCTTATGGGGGACGAGCAGTTCTTC.

This chain joins TRBV2 and TRBJ1-2; D unclear. The germline CDR1 and CDR2 sequences are SNHLY and FYNNEI. V was cut by 4 bases and J by 4 bases, with 10 bases left in between. This CDR3 has 13 residues. In DNA, the CDR3 is TGTGCCAGCAGTGTCGGACTGGGCTATGGCTACACCTTC. It encodes CASSVGLGYGYTF.

Only a few counts were recorded for this clonotype. This chain uses TRBV5-4 with TRBJ2-7, with D possibly being TRBD2 (6 bases). The V end was cut by 2 bases, the J end by 6 bases, with 15 bases between. The CDR3 consists of 14 residues. CDR1 and CDR2 from the germline V gene are SGHNT and YYREEE (reference sequence). The chain's CDR3 is CASSFGGKLGEQYF. In nucleotides, the CDR3 is TGTGCCAGCAGCTTTGGAGGGAAACTTGGCGAGCAGTACTTC.

The chain has TRBV6-1 and TRBJ1-4; 7 nucleotides align to TRBD1. The CDR3 extends over 14 amino acids. The V gene's germline CDR1 is MNHNS and CDR2 SASEGT. V was pared by 8 bases and J by 8 bases, with 11 bases of the junction left unmatched. CDR3 DNA: TGTGCCAGCTTTACCCGACAGGGAAACGAAAAACTGTTTTTT. Translation gives CASFTRQGNEKLFF.

The V gene is TRBV13, the J gene TRBJ1-1, with 7 nucleotides matching TRBD1. There are 13 residues in the CDR3. Per the germline V gene, CDR1 is PRHDT and CDR2 is FYEKMQ (reference sequence). The V and J ends lost 5 bases and 8 bases, in that order; junction bases with no gene match: 8. The CDR3 here is CASSRDRGGEAFF. CDR3 bases: TGTGCCAGCAGCCGGGACAGAGGGGGCGAAGCTTTCTTT.

This clonotype was detected many times. The genes are TRBV7-3 and TRBJ1-1; D gene unclear. This CDR3 has 12 residues. Trimming took off 4 bases at V and 5 bases at J, with 8 bases between the two ends. Germline CDR1 is SGHTA and CDR2 is FQGTGA. CDR3 DNA sequence: TGTGCCAGCAGCTCCCAAGGTACTGAAGCTTTCTTT. The encoded protein is CASSSQGTEAFF.

The chain combines TRBV15 with TRBJ2-1; 7 nucleotides agree with TRBD1. The CDR3 has 19 amino acids. Germline trimming cut 1 base from V and 6 bases from J; bases unmatched to any gene: 18. Germline V gene lookup returns CDR1 LNHNV and CDR2 YYDKDF (reference sequence). The CDR3 loop reads CATSRGGYRGHLPGNEQFF. The CDR3 bases are TGTGCCACCAGCAGAGGCGGGTACAGGGGCCACCTCCCTGGCAATGAGCAGTTCTTC.

The genes are TRBV4-3 and TRBJ2-3, with 13 bases identical to TRBD2. The CDR3 loop spans 17 amino acids. The germline V gene has CDR1 LGHNA and CDR2 YSLEER. Losses at the gene ends were 2 bases for V and 6 bases for J; bases not matched to a gene: 8. DNA of the CDR3: TGCGCCAGCAGCCAATATGGACTAGCGGGAGCCTCGGATACGCAGTATTTT. It specifies CASSQYGLAGASDTQYF.

This chain uses TRBV2 with TRBJ2-7; 7 positions match TRBD1. Germline CDR1 and CDR2: SNHLY and FYNNEI. The CDR3 sequence is 13 residues long. After removal of 9 bases from V and 5 bases from J, the junction contained 10 bases not matched to a gene. The CDR3 is CASERDRVDEQYV. The CDR3 DNA sequence: TGTGCCAGTGAAAGGGACAGAGTCGACGAGCAGTACGTC.

This chain uses TRBV7-9 with TRBJ2-5; 9 nucleotides align to TRBD2. This CDR3 has 16 residues. Trimming cost V 5 bases and J 1 base; bases outside gene matches: 8. In germline, CDR1 is SEHNR, CDR2 FQNEAQ (reference sequence). The CDR3 DNA reads TGTGCCAGCAGCCGCGGGCTAGCGGGACGCCAAGAGACCCAGTACTTC. Translating it yields CASSRGLAGRQETQYF.

This clonotype was detected only a few times. The V gene is TRBV19, the J gene TRBJ2-5; perhaps TRBD2 as D (6 bases). CDR1 is LNHDA, CDR2 SQIVND, per germline (reference sequence). Trimming shortened V by 6 bases and J by 2 bases, and 13 bases separated the two germline ends. The CDR3 loop spans 14 amino acids. The CDR3 region has the DNA TGTGCCAGTAGGGGGGGACTTTTACAAGAGACCCAGTACTTC. This translates into CASRGGLLQETQYF.

The rearrangement uses TRBV24-1 and TRBJ1-2, with a tentative D call TRBD1 (6 bases). CDR1 is KGHDR and CDR2 is SFDVKD in the germline V gene. This CDR3 has 13 residues. V was pared by 3 bases and J by 8 bases, with 12 bases between. The CDR3 DNA sequence: TGTGCCACCAGTGATCCCGGACAGAGCGGCTACACCTTC. Its protein is CATSDPGQSGYTF.

This clonotype was observed many times. The chain carries TRBV7-9 and TRBJ2-1, with D perhaps matching TRBD1 (5 bases). Germline V gene sequence: CDR1 SEHNR, CDR2 FQNEAQ (reference sequence). V gave up 2 bases and J gave up 8 bases, with 10 bases separating them. This CDR3 spans 13 amino acids. CDR3 residues: CASSLKGFDEQFF. CDR3 in DNA: TGTGCCAGCAGCTTAAAGGGGTTCGATGAGCAGTTCTTC.

The rearrangement joins TRBV14 to TRBJ1-3; perhaps TRBD1 as D (5 bases). The germline gives CDR1 SGHDN, CDR2 FVKESK. The CDR3 runs to 15 residues. The ends were cut back, 5 bases at V and 3 bases at J, with 14 bases in the middle. The CDR3 DNA follows: TGTGCCAGCAGCTCGACAGTCGTAAATGGAAACACCATATATTTT. This translates into CASSSTVVNGNTIYF.

V is TRBV9 and J is TRBJ2-7; 8 positions match TRBD2. CDR3 length equals 14 residues. Germline CDR1 is SGDLS and CDR2 is YYNGEE. After removal of 4 bases from V and 3 bases from J, the junction contained 6 bases not matched to a gene. The CDR3 reads CASSTESGGYEQYF. The DNA of the CDR3 is TGTGCCAGCAGCACCGAGAGCGGGGGCTACGAGCAGTACTTC.

The genes are TRBV19 and TRBJ2-3, with unresolved D. There are 15 residues in the CDR3. The V end was cut by 2 bases, the J end by 5 bases, with 14 bases between. Per germline, CDR1 LNHDA and CDR2 SQIVND (reference sequence). The CDR3 sequence: CASSISVVGIDTQYF. The CDR3 DNA sequence: TGTGCCAGTAGTATATCAGTTGTCGGCATAGATACGCAGTATTTT.

The rearrangement joins TRBV12-5 to TRBJ2-7; the match to TRBD2 covers 9 bases. CDR1 is LGHNT and CDR2 is FRNRAP in the germline V gene. The CDR3 totals 15 residues. Trimming cost V 3 bases and J 5 bases; bases outside gene matches: 8. The CDR3 DNA sequence: TGTGCTAGTGGTTTTCTAGCGGGGACCTCTCACGAGCAGTACTTC. It codes for CASGFLAGTSHEQYF.

The chain couples TRBV4-2 to TRBJ1-5; D may be TRBD1 (5 bases). The V end lost 0 bases, the J end lost 9 bases, and 12 bases lay between the germline ends. Germline CDR1 LGHNA, CDR2 YNFKEQ. The CDR3 has 14 residues. The CDR3 loop reads CASSQDYGGGPQHF. The DNA of the CDR3 is TGTGCCAGCAGCCAAGACTACGGGGGTGGGCCCCAGCATTTT.

This clonotype occurred many times. In DNA, the CDR3 is TGTGCCAGCAGCGTCGGCGGGGGGCGACCCTACGAGCAGTACTTC. This encodes CASSVGGGRPYEQYF. The chain uses TRBV9 and TRBJ2-7, with 8 bases aligning to TRBD2. Germline V gene sequence: CDR1 SGDLS, CDR2 YYNGEE. Trimming removed 2 bases from V and 2 bases from J; junction bases left unmatched: 6. The CDR3 runs 15 residues.

This clonotype was seen a few times. V is TRBV7-2 and J is TRBJ1-2; 9 bases fit TRBD1. The CDR3 is 13 amino acids. The germline gives CDR1 SGHTA, CDR2 FQGNSA. V gave up 5 bases and J gave up 6 bases; unmatched junction bases: 4. The CDR3 region is CASSPRDRDGYTF. The CDR3 DNA reads as TGTGCCAGCAGCCCACGGGACAGGGATGGCTACACCTTC.